These 7 T cell receptor beta chains share one sample of origin, sequenced in a study of cytomegalovirus exposure and HLA in healthy donors. The study ran its PCR with 60 Vbeta and 13 Jbeta primers. Sequenced by immunoSEQ multiplex PCR; TCRdb stores in-frame clones only, minus some. The sample contains 250,000 to 350,000 clones, roughly 90% of which appear only once. Material for sequencing was PBMCs. These receptors all stem from a woman under 30 in good health and CMV-seronegative.

The rearrangement links TRBV2 to TRBJ1-1; possibly TRBD1 for D (6 bases). CDR3 length equals 14 residues. Germline V gene lookup returns CDR1 SNHLY and CDR2 FYNNEI. V lost 8 bases and J lost 4, with 17 bases in between. In DNA form, the CDR3 reads TGTGCCAGCGCCGGGAGGGGGGTCGGCACTGAAGCTTTCTTT. It yields the protein CASAGRGVGTEAFF.

This clone was seen a handful of times. The chain is built from TRBV11-2 and TRBJ1-4; D is perhaps TRBD1 (5 bases). Germline loops: CDR1 SGHAT, CDR2 FQNNGV. This CDR3 has 15 amino acids. The V and J ends lost 4 bases and 0 bases respectively, with 9 bases between them. The CDR3 protein is CASSWGVATNEKLFF. For the CDR3, the DNA is TGTGCCAGCAGCTGGGGGGTGGCAACTAATGAAAAACTGTTTTTT.

This clone appeared once. This sequence joins TRBV5-4 and TRBJ2-1; 16 nucleotides agree with TRBD2. Per the germline V gene, CDR1 is SGHNT and CDR2 is YYREEE (reference sequence). The CDR3 contains 17 residues. The ends lost 3 bases at V and 7 bases at J; junction bases unmatched: 7. The CDR3: CASSSGTSGGAMNEQFF. As DNA, the CDR3 is TGTGCCAGCAGCTCGGGGACTAGCGGGGGGGCGATGAATGAGCAGTTCTTC.

The J gene is TRBJ2-7, the V gene TRBV19; a possible D gene is TRBD2 (6 bases). Germline V lookup: CDR1 LNHDA, CDR2 SQIVND (reference sequence). This CDR3 is 16 amino acids long. Trimming removed 0 bases from V and 3 bases from J, with 15 bases in between. The CDR3 coding sequence is TGTGCCAGTAGTATAGAGGGCACTTGGGGGGTCTACGAGCAGTACTTC. Translated: CASSIEGTWGVYEQYF.

In the case of this clone: Sequence at one end of the junction differs from germline and may be a read error. This sequence joins TRBV7-7 and TRBJ2-1, with a possible D match to TRBD2 (5 bases). The CDR3 is 13 amino acids. CDR1 is SSHAT, CDR2 FNYEAQ, per germline (reference sequence). The CDR3 sequence is CASSRGNYNEQFF. The CDR3 bases are TGTGCTAGCAGCCGGGGTAACTACAATGAGCAGTTCTTC.

The genes are TRBV19 and TRBJ1-2; 7 bases agree with TRBD1. The germline V gene encodes CDR1 LNHDA and CDR2 SQIVND (reference sequence). CDR3 length equals 15 residues. J was trimmed by 1 base and V by 5 bases; bases with no gene match: 7. In DNA form, the CDR3 reads TGTGCCAGTAGTCCTTGGGACAGTGGTAACTATGGCTACACCTTC. It encodes CASSPWDSGNYGYTF. The full variable domain, its missing parts supplied by reference TRBV19 and TRBJ1-2, is DGGITQSPKYLFRKEGQNVTLSCEQNLNHDAMYWYRQDPGQGLRLIYYSQIVNDFQKGDIAEGYSVSREKKESFPLTVTSAQKNPTAFYLCASSPWDSGNYGYTFGSGTRLTVV.

To note about this clone: Mismatch with germline at one junction end may stem from a read error. The genes are TRBV7-9 and TRBJ2-3; 7 bases line up with TRBD1. The germline CDR1 and CDR2 sequences are SEHNR and FQNEAQ (reference sequence). The CDR3 consists of 16 residues. The CDR3 sequence: CASTLIGDRRTDTQYF. The CDR3 DNA is TGTGCCAGCACCTTAATTGGGGACAGACGCACAGATACGCAGTATTTT.